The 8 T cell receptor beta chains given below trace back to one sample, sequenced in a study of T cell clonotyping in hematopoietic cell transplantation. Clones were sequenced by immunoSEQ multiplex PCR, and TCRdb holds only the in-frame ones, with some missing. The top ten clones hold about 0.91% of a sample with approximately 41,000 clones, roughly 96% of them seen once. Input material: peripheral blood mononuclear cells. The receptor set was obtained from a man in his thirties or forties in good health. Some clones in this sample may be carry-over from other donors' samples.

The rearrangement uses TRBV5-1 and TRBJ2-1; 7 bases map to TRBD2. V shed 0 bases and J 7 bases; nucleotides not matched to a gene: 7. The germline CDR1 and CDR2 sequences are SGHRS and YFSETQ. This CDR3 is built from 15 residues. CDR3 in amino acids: CASSLALAEVNEQFF. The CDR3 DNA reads TGCGCCAGCAGCTTGGCCCTAGCGGAAGTTAATGAGCAGTTCTTC.

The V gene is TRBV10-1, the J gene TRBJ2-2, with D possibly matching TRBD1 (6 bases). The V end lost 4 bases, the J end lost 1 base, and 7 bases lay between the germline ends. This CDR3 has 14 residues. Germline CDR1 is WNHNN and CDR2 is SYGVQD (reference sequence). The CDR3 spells CASSGQENTGELFF. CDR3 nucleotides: TGCGCCAGCAGTGGACAGGAGAACACCGGGGAGCTGTTTTTT.

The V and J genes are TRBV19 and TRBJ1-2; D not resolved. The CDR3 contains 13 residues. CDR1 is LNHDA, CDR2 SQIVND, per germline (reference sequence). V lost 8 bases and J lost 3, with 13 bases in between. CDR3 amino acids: CASCENDYYGYTF. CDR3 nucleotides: TGTGCCAGTTGCGAGAATGATTACTATGGCTACACCTTC.

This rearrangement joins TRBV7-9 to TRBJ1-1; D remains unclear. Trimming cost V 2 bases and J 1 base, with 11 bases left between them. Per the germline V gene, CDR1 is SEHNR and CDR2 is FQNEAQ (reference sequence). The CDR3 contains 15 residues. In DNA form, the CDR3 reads TGTGCCAGCAGCTTATGGCCTAGATCGAACACTGAAGCTTTCTTT. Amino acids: CASSLWPRSNTEAFF.

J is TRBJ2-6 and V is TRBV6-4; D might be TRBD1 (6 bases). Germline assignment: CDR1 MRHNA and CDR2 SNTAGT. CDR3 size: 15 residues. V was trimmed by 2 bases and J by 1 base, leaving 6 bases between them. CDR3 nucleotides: TGTGCCAGCAGTGACGGACAGTCTGGGGCCAACGTCCTGACTTTC. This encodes CASSDGQSGANVLTF.

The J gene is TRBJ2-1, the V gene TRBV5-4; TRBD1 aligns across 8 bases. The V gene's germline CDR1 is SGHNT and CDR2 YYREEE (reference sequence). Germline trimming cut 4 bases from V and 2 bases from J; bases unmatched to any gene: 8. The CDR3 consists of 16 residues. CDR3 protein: CASSGRTGTPYNEQFF. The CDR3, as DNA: TGTGCCAGCAGCGGCCGGACAGGGACCCCCTACAATGAGCAGTTCTTC.

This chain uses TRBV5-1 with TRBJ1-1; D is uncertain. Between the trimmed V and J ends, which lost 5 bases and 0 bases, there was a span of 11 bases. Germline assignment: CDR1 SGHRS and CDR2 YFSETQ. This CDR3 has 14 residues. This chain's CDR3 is CASRPSQMNTEAFF. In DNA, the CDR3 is TGCGCCAGCAGACCTTCGCAGATGAACACTGAAGCTTTCTTT.

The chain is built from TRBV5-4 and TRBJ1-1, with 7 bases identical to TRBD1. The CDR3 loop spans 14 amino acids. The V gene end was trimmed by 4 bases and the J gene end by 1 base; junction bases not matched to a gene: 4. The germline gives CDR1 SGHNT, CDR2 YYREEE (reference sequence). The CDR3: CASSPGQANTEAFF. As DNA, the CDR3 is TGTGCCAGCAGCCCCGGACAGGCGAACACTGAAGCTTTCTTT.